These T cell receptor beta chains were read from a single sample in a study of cytomegalovirus exposure and HLA in healthy donors. Measured with immunoSEQ multiplex PCR; TCRdb has only the in-frame clones, and not every one. The sample lists a few hundred thousand clones, around 80% occurring once. Sequencing was carried out using PBMCs. Receptors originate from a girl aged 2 to 10 in good health and CMV-seronegative. The CDR3 runs from the conserved cysteine through the conserved F or W. D genes are given only for firm matches. The size entry is marked missing in some rows and otherwise reads once, few, many or a size class.

v_gene	abundance	d_gene	j_gene	CDR3aa	CDR3nt
TRBV5-1	-	-	TRBJ1-2	CASSLVATGYGYTF	TGCGCCAGCAGCTTGGTTGCGACAGGATATGGCTACACCTTC
TRBV6-5	-	-	TRBJ1-5	CASSRTVDQPQHF	TGTGCCAGCAGTCGGACAGTCGATCAGCCCCAGCATTTT
TRBV21-1	-	-	TRBJ2-1	CASSIGGLPNNEQFF	TGTGCCAGCAGCATTGGGGGACTTCCCAACAATGAGCAGTTCTTC
TRBV15	-	-	TRBJ1-5	CATSRGGGNQPQHF	TGTGCCACCAGCAGAGGAGGAGGGAATCAGCCCCAGCATTTT
TRBV7-2	-	-	TRBJ2-5	CASSLGAGRETQYF	TGTGCCAGCAGCTTAGGGGCGGGGAGAGAGACCCAGTACTTC
TRBV5-1	-	TRBD2	TRBJ2-2	CASSLLAGDGGELFF	TGCGCCAGCAGCTTACTAGCGGGAGATGGCGGGGAGCTGTTTTTT
TRBV6-1	-	-	TRBJ1-6	CASSSGTRSSPLHF	TGTGCCAGCAGCTCCGGGACTAGGAGTTCACCCCTCCACTTT
TRBV7-9	few	-	TRBJ1-1	CASSFHIDSEAFF	TGTGCCAGCAGCTTCCATATCGACTCTGAAGCTTTCTTT
TRBV7-6	once	-	TRBJ2-1	CASSLVSVEQFF	TGTGCCAGCAGCTTAGTTAGTGTTGAGCAGTTCTTC
TRBV5-4	-	-	TRBJ2-3	CASSLSQLGTDTQYF	TGTGCCAGCAGCTTATCGCAACTTGGCACAGATACGCAGTATTTT
TRBV11-2	-	-	TRBJ1-6	CASSPRVGYNSPLHF	TGTGCCAGCAGCCCCCGCGTCGGGTACAATTCACCCCTCCACTTT
TRBV5-1	-	TRBD1	TRBJ2-7	CASSLNQGDGSSEQYF	TGCGCCAGCAGCTTGAATCAGGGGGACGGGTCGTCCGAGCAGTACTTC
TRBV21-1	-	-	TRBJ2-3	CASSPPGGTDTQYF	TGTGCCAGCAGCCCCCCGGGGGGAACAGATACGCAGTATTTT
TRBV6-6	few	-	TRBJ2-6	CASSPSQSGANVLTF	TGTGCCAGCAGCCCATCCCAATCTGGGGCCAACGTCCTGACTTTC
TRBV18	-	TRBD1	TRBJ2-7	CASSPSGTGEEQYF	TGTGCCAGCTCACCGAGCGGGACAGGGGAAGAGCAGTACTTC
TRBV19	-	TRBD1	TRBJ2-1	CASSPGGQGAYNEQFF	TGTGCCAGTAGTCCGGGGGGACAGGGAGCCTACAATGAGCAGTTCTTC
TRBV4-1	-	-	TRBJ1-1	CASSHLGQGNTEAFF	TGCGCCAGCAGCCACCTTGGCCAGGGGAACACTGAAGCTTTCTTT
TRBV29-1	-	TRBD1	TRBJ1-2	CSARGTDGYTF	TGCAGCGCAAGAGGGACAGATGGCTACACCTTC
TRBV10-3	-	-	TRBJ1-2	CAIQEGYSGYGYTF	TGTGCCATCCAGGAGGGGTATAGTGGGTATGGCTACACCTTC
TRBV28	-	TRBD2	TRBJ2-7	CASSLGFGLAGSSYEQYF	TGTGCCAGCAGTTTGGGCTTTGGACTAGCGGGGAGCTCCTACGAGCAGTACTTC
TRBV18	-	-	TRBJ1-1	CASSPPMTATNTEAFF	TGTGCCAGCTCACCACCAATGACAGCGACGAACACTGAAGCTTTCTTT
TRBV6-1	-	-	TRBJ2-3	CASSERGLVTQYF	TGTGCCAGCAGTGAGAGGGGGTTGGTTACGCAGTATTTT
TRBV27	-	TRBD2	TRBJ2-2	CASSLSRDSLAGEDTGELFF	TGTGCCAGCAGTTTATCCCGGGACAGCCTAGCGGGAGAGGACACCGGGGAGCTGTTTTTT
TRBV2	-	TRBD1	TRBJ2-2	CASSWDRGLTGELFF	TGTGCCAGCAGTTGGGACAGGGGGCTTACCGGGGAGCTGTTTTTT
TRBV11-2	-	-	TRBJ1-4	CASSLGWSWQGEDEKLFF	TGTGCCAGCAGCTTAGGGTGGTCCTGGCAAGGGGAGGACGAAAAACTGTTTTTT
TRBV13	-	TRBD2	TRBJ2-6	CASSLRRGGVYSGANVLTF	TGTGCCAGCAGCTTAAGGCGGGGGGGTGTCTACTCTGGGGCCAACGTCCTGACTTTC
TRBV6-1	-	-	TRBJ2-1	CASRASPSYNEQFF	TGTGCCAGCAGAGCTAGCCCCTCCTACAATGAGCAGTTCTTC
TRBV20-1	-	TRBD1	TRBJ2-5	CGGQGQETQYF	TGCGGGGGACAGGGTCAAGAGACCCAGTACTTC
TRBV11-3	-	TRBD2	TRBJ2-3	CASSLGGRGDTQYF	TGTGCCAGCAGCCTTGGCGGGAGGGGAGATACGCAGTATTTT
TRBV10-3	-	-	TRBJ2-7	CAIRGRGRQYF	TGTGCCATCAGGGGGCGGGGGCGGCAGTACTTC
TRBV5-6	-	TRBD1	TRBJ2-3	CAASDRDRVADTQYF	TGTGCCGCCTCCGACCGGGACAGGGTTGCAGATACGCAGTATTTT
TRBV4-2	-	TRBD2	TRBJ2-1	CASSQQGLAVSYNEQFF	TGTGCCAGCAGCCAACAGGGACTAGCGGTCTCCTACAATGAGCAGTTCTTC
TRBV7-9	few	TRBD1	TRBJ1-1	CASSLTGGMNTEAFF	TGTGCCAGCAGCTTGACAGGGGGAATGAACACTGAAGCTTTCTTT